The source of this T cell receptor beta chain is a study of vaccination and CD4 T cells after COVID-19 (dated by TCRdb to between 2021 and 2024). Describing the broader study: SARS-CoV-2 positivity had been established in the convalescent patients by nasal swab PCR, and mild disease was recorded in roughly ten of these patients and severe disease in one. In the convalescent cohort there were six males and four females, among whom were two Hispanic individuals, seven Caucasians, two Asians and one multiracial person. Participants got two doses of the Pfizer-BioNTech BNT162b2 vaccine (n=8) or two doses of the Moderna mRNA-1273 vaccine (n=2). Post-COVID blood samples were collected from convalescent patients a median of roughly 100 days after diagnosis, with a range of about 35 to 170 days. Post-vaccine blood samples were collected a median of about 69 days after the second vaccine dose, ranging from roughly 13 to 241 days. Overlapping spike peptide pools from SARS-CoV-2 and from the common cold coronaviruses HCoV-NL63, HCoV-OC43 and HCoV-229E were used as culture stimuli. In control cultures, a CEFX viral epitope pool was used as positive control, an HIV-1 Nef peptide pool was used as negative control, or no peptide was added. In ten to eleven COVID-19 convalescent patients and 4 infection-naive healthy vaccine recipients, the spike-specific CD4+ TCR repertoire before mRNA vaccination was compared with the repertoire after mRNA vaccination.

Receptor libraries were prepared by PCR. At the Johns Hopkins FTIC core, DNA from the cultured CD4+ T cells underwent TCR sequencing with the Oncomine TCR Beta short-read assay. The QIAamp micro DNA kit was used to extract genomic DNA from the cultured CD4+ T cells. Oncomine TCR Beta libraries made from cultured CD4+ T cells were pooled using unique dual indexes and sequenced on an Illumina iSeq 100. From the authors' description of their analysis: Non-productive sequences were removed, and CDR3s that did not start with C, did not end with F or W, or were shorter than 7 amino acids were discarded. The MANAFEST web application was used to identify antigen-specific clonotypes by comparing peptide-stimulated wells against reference wells and other culture wells. For a clone to be called positive, the clone needed an FDR below 0.05, an odds ratio above 5, and a productive frequency above 0.1% in at least two of three replicate wells. Cross-reactive clonotypes were defined as significantly expanded in both SARS-CoV-2 spike wells and at least one common cold coronavirus spike condition. Similarity between CDR3 sequences was evaluated in R version 3.6.1 using Levenshtein distances (stringdist) and unrooted phylogenetic trees (ape). The public sequencing data were trimmed at Q25 with fastp and processed into clonotypes with MiXCR by TCRdb, which kept only in-frame beta chains. All rows with the same CDR3 protein become a single entry with the most common DNA and genes. The V and J calls were determined by TCRdb, not by the authors. For this sample there are about 15,000 distinct CDR3 sequences; over 45% appear just once. The ten largest account for 15% to 20% of the sample.

V drops 3 bases and J drops 3 bases, leaving 11 bases in between. Taken from the germline V gene (reference sequence), the CDR1 and CDR2 loops are LNHDA and SQIVND. The CDR3, cysteine through phenylalanine, is 14 amino acids long. Only the CDR3 region is kept as DNA, spanning 42 bases read in frame from base 1. The treatment or condition tag for this specimen amounts to: approximately 11-day PBMC culture with coronavirus spike peptide pools or control peptides (ViraFEST assay). To expand antigen-specific T cells with peptide pools and then pick out the expanded clonotypes through TCR sequencing, the study relied on the ViraFEST assay. The positive SARS-CoV-2 PCR tests of the convalescent patients were dated from March to December 2020, before the Alpha, Beta and Delta variants emerged in the United States. About 2 million PBMCs per well were cultured in IMDM with roughly 5.5% human AB serum and 8.5 to 10 IU/ml IL-2, plus 10 ug/ml peptide pools. On days 3 and 7, half of the culture medium was replaced with fresh IL-2-containing medium. CD4+ T cells were isolated after around 11 days of culture through negative selection using the EasySep CD4+ T cell isolation kit. PBMCs were separated from whole blood using Ficoll-Paque Plus gradient centrifugation and then either used fresh or cryopreserved at -140C. Triplicate wells were generally used for each culture condition.

A note on this clonotype: Its antigen is unknown. Base qualities are not at hand, and no much larger clone is one base apart.

Paper-wide results and their limitations: Relatively few convalescent patients were included in the study, and early timepoints after natural infection were not analyzed. Although the median number of SARS-CoV-2-reactive clonotypes went up from 20 to 25 after infection to more than 30 after vaccination, the increase was not significant. In convalescent patients, nearly all vaccine-specific clones (304 of 307) were found to be mono-reactive for SARS-CoV-2 spike rather than cross-reactive with common cold coronaviruses. In convalescent patients, a median about 86% of post-vaccine SARS-CoV-2-reactive clones were detected only after vaccination, and vaccine-specific priming was suggested by this finding.

This receptor was taken from a human donor who had recovered from COVID-19. The chain is assembled from TRBV19 and TRBJ1-1, with no confidently assigned D gene. Sample: CD4+ T cells from blood, cultured in vitro, taken before SARS-CoV-2 vaccination. The nucleotide sequence is TGTGCCAGTAGTATCCGGGCCTCCTACACTGAAGCTTTCTTT. This gives the protein CASSIRASYTEAFF.